This TCR beta chain was identified during a study of blood T cell repertoires in COVID-19 (dated by TCRdb to 2018 to 2021). In the study overall: Collaborator samples came from the United States, Italy and Spain and covered acute and convalescent phases of COVID-19. Samples were obtained from the ongoing ImmuneRACE study (first 160 participants) and from 1,254 subjects provided by 6 global collaborators. A freely available public database, intended as a resource for researchers studying the immune response to SARS-CoV-2, is where the repertoires were released. Nearly every sample came with metadata listing a de-identified subject ID, COVID-19 status, age in years and sex. The dataset comprised deeply sampled blood TCRbeta repertoires from subjects exposed to, actively infected with, or recovered from COVID-19. Where available, HLA class I and class II types were taken from metadata supplied by the sample provider and were not determined by assay-based typing. The material from the prospective study consisted of cDNA or gDNA derived from T cells, B-cell-depleted T cells, or PBMCs. Overall results and qualifications from the work: How much clinical and demographic metadata was included differed by source and by participant, and the metadata was provided uncurated.

In the prospective study, participants were about 18 to 100 years old, resided in 25 or so geographic areas of the United States, and were enrolled through a virtual design. To assign participants to cohorts, the prospective study relied on clinical history that participants themselves reported in a screening survey and a study questionnaire. ImmuneRACE Cohort 3 recovered participants were defined by two consecutive negative NP/OP PCR tests, healthcare professional clearance, or symptom resolution. Mobile phlebotomists in the prospective study collected whole blood, serum and a nasopharyngeal or oropharyngeal swab from every participant. Prospective study participants could optionally give additional blood draws and questionnaires over an approximately two-month period. Prospective study blood samples were shipped either frozen or at room temperature before DNA extraction. The CDR3 contains 15 residues, cysteine and phenylalanine counted. Only CDR3 DNA remains: 45 bases, in frame from the first base. According to the germline V gene, CDR1 reads ENHRY and CDR2 reads SYGVKD. V has 6 bases trimmed and J has 1 base trimmed; junction bases matching no gene number 5.

Details on this clone: Its antigen is still unknown. Within one base of it there is no much larger clone, and no base qualities were kept.

The immunoSEQ Assay, a bias-controlled multiplex PCR, was used to amplify TCRbeta CDR3 regions from genomic DNA. The paper's processing steps were these. Nucleated cell counts per sample were estimated from amplification of reference gene primers within the assay. To quantify the absolute abundance of each unique TCRbeta CDR3 rearrangement, sequence reads were collapsed and filtered. Productive Simpson clonality was computed per sample as the square root of Simpson's diversity index over productive rearrangements. Held by TCRdb, this immuneACCESS table contains in-frame sequences only and omits some clones. Under half of the omission traces to an unresolved V gene where checked; the cause of the rest is unknown. Clone size and the V and J calls come from that table; the DNA yielded D and trimming. A total of roughly 200,000 clones appear in this sample, around 86% of them only once. Together, the top ten hold 8% to 10% of the sample.

Input material: PBMCs or T cells enriched from blood (not recorded which). The sequence is built from TRBV10-3 and TRBJ1-1, and 10 junctional nucleotides match TRBD1. The TCR comes from a woman in her 30s who had recovered from COVID-19. Here is the DNA: TGTGCCATCAGACCGGGACAGGGGACGAACACTGAAGCTTTCTTT. It codes for CAIRPGQGTNTEAFF.